The 20 T cell receptor beta chains below all came from one sample that was sequenced in a study of blood T cell repertoires in COVID-19. The table came from immunoSEQ multiplex PCR; TCRdb's copy has only in-frame clones and leaves some out. In the table there are just under 150,000 clones, 87% of which are singletons. The specimen was peripheral blood. These receptors were taken from a woman aged 45-60 years with acute or convalescent COVID-19.

The chain uses TRBV3-1 (or the pseudogene TRBV3-2) and TRBJ1-1; 8 bases map to TRBD1. Germline values: CDR1 LGHDT, CDR2 YNNKEL (reference sequence). This CDR3 has 15 amino acids. J was trimmed by 5 bases and V by 4 bases; bases with no gene match: 9. CDR3 residues: CASSRGQGADTEAFF. In DNA form, the CDR3 reads TGTGCCAGCAGCCGAGGTCAGGGGGCGGATACTGAAGCTTTCTTT.

The V call is TRBV6-5, the J call TRBJ2-7; D remains ambiguous. The CDR3 length is 16 residues. Germline V lookup: CDR1 MNHEY, CDR2 SVGAGI. Trimming cost V 0 bases and J 0 bases, with 12 bases left between them. CDR3 sequence: CASSYSARLYSYEQYF. The CDR3 region has the DNA TGTGCCAGCAGTTACTCGGCTAGGCTCTACTCCTACGAGCAGTACTTC.

The CDR3 DNA reads TGTGCCAGCAGCGTAGAGAGGGATACGCAGTATTTT. Translating gives CASSVERDTQYF. The V call is TRBV9, the J call TRBJ2-3; D is undetermined. Trimming took 0 bases from V and 6 from J, leaving 5 bases between them. The CDR3 contains 12 residues. The germline V gene has CDR1 SGDLS and CDR2 YYNGEE.

This sequence joins TRBV25-1 and TRBJ1-6; D call uncertain. The germline gives CDR1 MGHDK, CDR2 SYGVNS. V gave up 4 bases and J gave up 1 base, with 8 bases separating them. This CDR3 has 15 residues. The CDR3 here is CASSVRGSYNSPLHF. Written as DNA, the CDR3 is TGTGCCAGCAGTGTTCGGGGTTCCTATAATTCACCCCTCCACTTT. Complete variable domain (other parts from reference TRBV25-1 and TRBJ1-6): EADIYQTPRYLVIGTGKKITLECSQTMGHDKMYWYQQDPGMELHLIHYSYGVNSTEKGDLSSESTVSRIRTEHFPLTLESARPSHTSQYLCASSVRGSYNSPLHFGNGTRLTVT.

This chain connects TRBV11-2 to TRBJ1-4, with 7 bases matching TRBD1. Germline loops: CDR1 SGHAT, CDR2 FQNNGV. The CDR3 extends over 16 amino acids. Trimming removed 2 bases from V and 0 bases from J; junction bases left unmatched: 3. CDR3 protein: CASSLTTGSTNEKLFF. CDR3 nucleotide sequence: TGTGCCAGCAGCTTAACGACAGGGTCAACTAATGAAAAACTGTTTTTT.

This chain connects TRBV3-1 (or the pseudogene TRBV3-2) to TRBJ1-1; D might be TRBD1 (5 bases). This CDR3 is 13 amino acids long. Trimming removed 0 bases at V and 10 bases at J, with 12 bases between. Germline CDR1 is LGHDT and CDR2 is YNNKEL (reference sequence). CDR3 in DNA: TGTGCCAGCAGCCAAGAAACAGGAGCGAGAGCTTTCTTT. Translation: CASSQETGARAFF.

The genes are TRBV7-9 and TRBJ2-7; D is ambiguous. CDR1 is SEHNR, CDR2 FQNEAQ, per germline (reference sequence). CDR3 size: 14 residues. Trimming left V 5 bases short and J 2 bases short, with 13 bases between. Written as DNA, the CDR3 is TGTGCCAGCAGCCTGGGCCTAAGGACCTACGAGCAGTACTTC. This encodes CASSLGLRTYEQYF.

CDR3 DNA sequence: TGTGCCAGCAGGGGAAGGGGCAGGGAAAATGGCTACACCTTC. Residues: CASRGRGRENGYTF. The rearrangement links TRBV28 to TRBJ1-2; tentatively, D is TRBD1 (5 bases). The V gene's germline CDR1 is MDHEN and CDR2 SYDVKM. There are 14 residues in the CDR3. V was clipped by 6 bases and J by 6 bases, with 17 bases between them.

The rearrangement links TRBV5-1 to TRBJ2-7; no clear D. CDR1 and CDR2 (germline): SGHRS, YFSETQ. With 2 bases removed from V and 0 bases from J, the gap between germline ends came to 12 bases. The CDR3 covers 15 residues. CDR3 region: CASSFGSSRSYEQYF. The CDR3 region has the DNA TGCGCCAGCAGCTTCGGGTCAAGCCGCTCCTACGAGCAGTACTTC.

This rearrangement joins TRBV19 to TRBJ2-3; 11 bases match TRBD1. The CDR3 length is 15 residues. Germline trimming cut 7 bases from V and 3 bases from J; bases unmatched to any gene: 6. Germline CDR1 reads LNHDA; CDR2 reads SQIVND (reference sequence). The DNA of the CDR3 is TGTGCCAGTACCCCCGGGACAGGGGGGACAGATACGCAGTATTTT. This gives the protein CASTPGTGGTDTQYF.

This chain links TRBV18 with TRBJ2-7; 7 nucleotides agree with TRBD2. V shed 1 base, J shed 6 bases, and the junction held 15 bases outside the gene matches. CDR1 KGHSH and CDR2 LQKENI come from the germline V gene. This CDR3 contains 17 residues. The CDR3 region has the DNA TGTGCCAGCTCACCACTCGGAGCGGCGGGAGCCTACGGCGAGCAGTACTTC. Translated: CASSPLGAAGAYGEQYF.

The CDR3 sequence is CASSLEPVGLAVNTGELFF. Here the CDR3 DNA reads TGTGCCAGCAGCTTGGAACCGGTGGGACTAGCGGTTAACACCGGGGAGCTGTTTTTT. The J gene is TRBJ2-2, the V gene TRBV5-5; 11 nucleotides line up with TRBD2. Germline CDR1 and CDR2: SGHKS and YYEKEE (reference sequence). The CDR3 sequence is 19 residues long. The junction had 9 bases not matched to a gene; V was cut back by 0 bases and J by 2 bases.

The chain employs TRBV27 and TRBJ2-7; the match to TRBD2 covers 7 bases. The CDR3 runs to 13 residues. Germline V gene data show CDR1 as MNHEY and CDR2 as SMNVEV (reference sequence). After removal of 6 bases from V and 6 bases from J, the junction contained 8 bases not matched to a gene. Here the CDR3 reads CASRSTSYGEQYF. The CDR3 region has the DNA TGTGCCAGCAGGTCGACTAGCTATGGCGAGCAGTACTTC.

The chain recombines TRBV27 with TRBJ1-2, with D possibly TRBD1 on 5 matching bases. CDR1 is MNHEY and CDR2 is SMNVEV in the germline V gene (reference sequence). The CDR3 is 13 amino acids. Trimming took off 5 bases at V and 6 bases at J, with 13 bases between the two ends. The CDR3 sequence: CASSLVGADGYTF. The DNA for the CDR3 is TGTGCCAGCAGTCTAGTAGGGGCGGATGGCTACACCTTC.

This clone was counted a single time. The rearrangement joins TRBV7-2 to TRBJ2-3; 14 bases fit TRBD2. Unmatched junction bases numbered 11, after V lost 5 bases and J lost 4 bases. The CDR3 runs 18 residues. Germline V gene sequence: CDR1 SGHTA, CDR2 FQGNSA. The CDR3 DNA reads TGTGCCAGCAGCCCGATTGCCCCGACTAGCGGGAGGGCAGATACGCAGTATTTT. This gives the protein CASSPIAPTSGRADTQYF.

Regarding this clone: The sample holds other DNA sequences that translate to the same CDR3. The J gene is TRBJ1-1, the V gene TRBV2; TRBD1 might be the D (5 bases). The germline V and J ends were trimmed by 2 bases and 0 bases, with 7 bases remaining between them. The CDR3 is 14 residues long. The V gene's germline CDR1 is SNHLY and CDR2 FYNNEI. CDR3 amino acids: CASSERGMNTEAFF. The CDR3 nucleotides read TGTGCCAGCAGTGAACGGGGGATGAACACTGAAGCTTTCTTT.

The CDR3 protein is CATSDETGYGYTF. CDR3 coding DNA: TGTGCCACCAGTGATGAGACAGGCTATGGCTACACCTTC. This chain uses TRBV24-1 with TRBJ1-2, with TRBD1 as a possible D gene (6 bases). The length of the CDR3 is 13 residues. V was shortened by 3 bases and J by 4 bases, with 8 bases between the two germline ends. Germline CDR1 KGHDR, CDR2 SFDVKD.

This chain connects TRBV2 to TRBJ1-5, with D tentatively TRBD1 (6 bases). V lost 2 bases and J lost 6, with 14 bases in between. CDR1 is SNHLY and CDR2 is FYNNEI in the germline V gene. The CDR3 extends over 15 amino acids. The CDR3 nucleotides are TGTGCCAGCAGTGAATTCAGGGGAGTAGGTCAGCCCCAGCATTTT. As protein: CASSEFRGVGQPQHF.

J is TRBJ1-6 and V is TRBV29-1; the D is unclear. V lost 4 bases and J lost 0, with 10 bases in between. CDR1 SQVTM and CDR2 ANQGSEA come from the germline V gene. The CDR3 consists of 15 residues. The DNA of the CDR3 is TGCAGCGTTGCCACAGAAAGCTCCTATAATTCACCCCTCCACTTT. This gives the protein CSVATESSYNSPLHF.

The chain couples TRBV11-3 to TRBJ2-2; 14 bases match TRBD2. With V trimmed by 5 bases and J by 6 bases, 8 bases remained unmatched. This CDR3 region has 17 residues. The germline V gene has CDR1 SGHNT and CDR2 YENEEA. CDR3 residues: CASSHGLAGGAAGELFF. DNA of the CDR3: TGTGCCAGCAGCCACGGACTAGCGGGAGGCGCTGCCGGGGAGCTGTTTTTT.